The 13 T cell receptor beta chains below come from one sample, sequenced in a study of post-analysis software for immune sequencing data. Study-wide results and limits: The study found TRBV5-6, TRBV5-1 and TRBV20-1 among five TRBV segments more frequent in patients than controls.

Antigens for these TCRs are unknown. TCR beta libraries were prepared from cDNA with unique molecular identifiers. TCRdb analysed the PCR reads with MiXCR anew, one entry per CDR3 protein. The table has 600,000 to 750,000 distinct CDR3 sequences, around 64% seen once. Sequenced material: blood. The receptors here all came from a girl aged 2-10 years with multiple sclerosis.

V is TRBV6-5 and J is TRBJ2-7; no clear D. CDR3 size: 16 residues. CDR1 and CDR2 from the germline V gene are MNHEY and SVGAGI. V was shortened by 2 bases and J by 3 bases, with 17 bases between the two germline ends. The CDR3 nucleotides are TGTGCCAGCAGTTACAAGTTGGGATCAAGGGTCTACGAGCAGTACTTC. Its translation: CASSYKLGSRVYEQYF.

The rearrangement uses TRBV12-3 or TRBV12-4 and TRBJ2-5; 10 bases match TRBD2. This CDR3 is built from 18 residues. V was pared by 6 bases and J by 5 bases, with 18 bases of the junction left unmatched. CDR3 bases: TGTGCCAGCAGACAGAGCGGGAGGGCCCGTAATTTGGGCGAGACCCAGTACTTC. The encoded protein is CASRQSGRARNLGETQYF.

The genes are TRBV5-4 and TRBJ2-5, with 13 bases lining up with TRBD2. The trim removed 4 bases at V and 5 bases at J, leaving 14 bases unmatched. The germline CDR1 and CDR2 sequences are SGHNT and YYREEE (reference sequence). The CDR3 extends over 18 amino acids. CDR3 DNA: TGTGCCAGCAGCCGGGGGGGACTAGCGGGGCGAATAAGGGAGACCCAGTACTTC. This gives the protein CASSRGGLAGRIRETQYF.

The CDR3: CASSYQRSLAKNIQYF. Written as DNA, the CDR3 is TGTGCCAGCAGTTATCAGAGATCTCTAGCCAAAAACATTCAGTACTTC. This chain uses TRBV6-2 or TRBV6-3 with TRBJ2-4; D is unresolved. CDR3 length: 16 residues. The V gene lost 3 bases and the J gene lost 0 bases, with 12 bases spanning the gap. Germline-derived CDR1 and CDR2 are MNHEY and SVGEGT.

The gene calls are TRBV12-3 or TRBV12-4 and TRBJ2-1; 8 bases fit TRBD1. V lost 10 bases and J lost 8; bases outside the gene matches: 7. This CDR3 contains 12 residues. DNA of the CDR3: TGTGCCAATACCCTCAGGGGGCATGAGCAGTTCTTC. Amino acid sequence: CANTLRGHEQFF.

This clonotype has a handful of counts. V usage is TRBV12-3 or TRBV12-4 and J usage is TRBJ2-5; 9 bases map to TRBD2. This CDR3 is 16 amino acids long. Trimming removed 1 base from V and 5 bases from J; junction bases left unmatched: 8. The chain's CDR3 is CASSLELAGRWETQYF. Written as DNA, the CDR3 is TGTGCCAGCAGTTTAGAGCTAGCGGGGCGGTGGGAGACCCAGTACTTC.

Regarding this clonotype: Relative to the germline gene, one junction end is altered; a read error may explain this. The chain links TRBV6-5 to TRBJ2-5; 11 positions agree with TRBD1. The last part of the DNA fits TRBJ2-7 better; the J call may be wrong. The CDR3 runs to 15 residues. Per germline, CDR1 MNHEY and CDR2 SVGAGI. The CDR3 protein is CTSSYGRDRGFEQYF. CDR3 nucleotides: TGTACCAGCAGTTACGGACGGGACAGGGGGTTCGAGCAGTACTTC.

The chain employs TRBV29-1 and TRBJ2-2; D is undetermined. The V and J ends lost 3 bases and 1 base respectively, with 6 bases between them. From germline, CDR1 is SQVTM and CDR2 ANQGSEA. The CDR3 has 13 amino acids. The CDR3 is CSVDEVNTGELFF. In DNA, the CDR3 is TGCAGCGTTGATGAGGTGAACACCGGGGAGCTGTTTTTT.

This clonotype has a handful of counts. The chain joins TRBV11-2 to TRBJ2-5, with 7 bases identical to TRBD2. Germline V gene data show CDR1 as SGHAT and CDR2 as FQNNGV. This CDR3 comprises 16 residues. The trim removed 0 bases at V and 5 bases at J, leaving 9 bases unmatched. CDR3 sequence: CASSLDWSGEGETQYF. In nucleotides, the CDR3 is TGTGCCAGCAGCTTAGATTGGTCCGGGGAGGGGGAGACCCAGTACTTC.

This chain links TRBV12-3 or TRBV12-4 with TRBJ2-5, with 11 bases aligning to TRBD2. The CDR3 extends over 18 amino acids. V dropped 2 bases and J dropped 1; count of bases not matched to a gene: 9. DNA for the CDR3: TGTGCCAGCAGTTTAACGCTAGCGGGAGGTTTTGGCCAAGAGACCCAGTACTTC. Protein: CASSLTLAGGFGQETQYF.

The chain carries TRBV6-2 or TRBV6-3 and TRBJ2-7; D is undetermined. Germline values: CDR1 MNHEY, CDR2 SVGEGT. This CDR3 spans 12 amino acids. The V end was cut by 0 bases, the J end by 5 bases, with 5 bases between. The CDR3 bases are TGTGCCAGCAGTTACTCGAATCACGAGCAGTACTTC. This translates into CASSYSNHEQYF.

V gene TRBV6-6 combines with J gene TRBJ2-2; the D call may be TRBD1 or TRBD2 (5 bases each). Trimming removed 5 bases from V and 4 bases from J, with 17 bases in between. From germline, CDR1 is MNHNY and CDR2 SVGAGI (reference sequence). CDR3 length: 16 residues. This CDR3 reads CASSRVGDLGTGELFF. CDR3 DNA sequence: TGTGCCAGCAGTCGTGTGGGGGACCTCGGCACCGGGGAGCTGTTTTTT.

CDR3 nucleotides: TGTGCCAGCAGCTTAACCCCAGCGGGGATGGAGCAGTTCTTC. Translation gives CASSLTPAGMEQFF. The chain links TRBV7-9 to TRBJ2-1; 7 bases map to TRBD2. CDR1 SEHNR and CDR2 FQNEAQ come from the germline V gene (reference sequence). V lost 2 bases to trimming and J lost 10 bases; unmatched junction nucleotides: 8. There are 14 residues in the CDR3.